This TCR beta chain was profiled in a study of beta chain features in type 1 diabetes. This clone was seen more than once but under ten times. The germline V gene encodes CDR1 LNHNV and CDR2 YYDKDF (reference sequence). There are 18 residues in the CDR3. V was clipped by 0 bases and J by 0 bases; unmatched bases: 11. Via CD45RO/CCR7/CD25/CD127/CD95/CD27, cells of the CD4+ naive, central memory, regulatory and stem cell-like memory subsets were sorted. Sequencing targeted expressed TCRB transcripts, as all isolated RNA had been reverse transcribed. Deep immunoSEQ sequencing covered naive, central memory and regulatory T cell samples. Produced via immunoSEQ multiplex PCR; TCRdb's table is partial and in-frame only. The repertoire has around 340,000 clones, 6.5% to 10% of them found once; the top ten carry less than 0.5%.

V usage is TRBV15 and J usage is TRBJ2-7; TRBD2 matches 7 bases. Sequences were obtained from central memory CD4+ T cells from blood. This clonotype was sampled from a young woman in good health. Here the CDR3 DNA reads TGTGCCACCAGCAGAGATCGGTGGTTGGGACTAACCTCCTACGAGCAGTACTTC. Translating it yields CATSRDRWLGLTSYEQYF. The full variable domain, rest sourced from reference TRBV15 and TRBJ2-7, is DAMVIQNPRYQVTQFGKPVTLSCSQTLNHNVMYWYQQKSSQAPKLLFHYYDKDFNNEADTPDNFQSRRPNTSFCFLDIRSPGLGDTAMYLCATSRDRWLGLTSYEQYFGPGTRLTVT.